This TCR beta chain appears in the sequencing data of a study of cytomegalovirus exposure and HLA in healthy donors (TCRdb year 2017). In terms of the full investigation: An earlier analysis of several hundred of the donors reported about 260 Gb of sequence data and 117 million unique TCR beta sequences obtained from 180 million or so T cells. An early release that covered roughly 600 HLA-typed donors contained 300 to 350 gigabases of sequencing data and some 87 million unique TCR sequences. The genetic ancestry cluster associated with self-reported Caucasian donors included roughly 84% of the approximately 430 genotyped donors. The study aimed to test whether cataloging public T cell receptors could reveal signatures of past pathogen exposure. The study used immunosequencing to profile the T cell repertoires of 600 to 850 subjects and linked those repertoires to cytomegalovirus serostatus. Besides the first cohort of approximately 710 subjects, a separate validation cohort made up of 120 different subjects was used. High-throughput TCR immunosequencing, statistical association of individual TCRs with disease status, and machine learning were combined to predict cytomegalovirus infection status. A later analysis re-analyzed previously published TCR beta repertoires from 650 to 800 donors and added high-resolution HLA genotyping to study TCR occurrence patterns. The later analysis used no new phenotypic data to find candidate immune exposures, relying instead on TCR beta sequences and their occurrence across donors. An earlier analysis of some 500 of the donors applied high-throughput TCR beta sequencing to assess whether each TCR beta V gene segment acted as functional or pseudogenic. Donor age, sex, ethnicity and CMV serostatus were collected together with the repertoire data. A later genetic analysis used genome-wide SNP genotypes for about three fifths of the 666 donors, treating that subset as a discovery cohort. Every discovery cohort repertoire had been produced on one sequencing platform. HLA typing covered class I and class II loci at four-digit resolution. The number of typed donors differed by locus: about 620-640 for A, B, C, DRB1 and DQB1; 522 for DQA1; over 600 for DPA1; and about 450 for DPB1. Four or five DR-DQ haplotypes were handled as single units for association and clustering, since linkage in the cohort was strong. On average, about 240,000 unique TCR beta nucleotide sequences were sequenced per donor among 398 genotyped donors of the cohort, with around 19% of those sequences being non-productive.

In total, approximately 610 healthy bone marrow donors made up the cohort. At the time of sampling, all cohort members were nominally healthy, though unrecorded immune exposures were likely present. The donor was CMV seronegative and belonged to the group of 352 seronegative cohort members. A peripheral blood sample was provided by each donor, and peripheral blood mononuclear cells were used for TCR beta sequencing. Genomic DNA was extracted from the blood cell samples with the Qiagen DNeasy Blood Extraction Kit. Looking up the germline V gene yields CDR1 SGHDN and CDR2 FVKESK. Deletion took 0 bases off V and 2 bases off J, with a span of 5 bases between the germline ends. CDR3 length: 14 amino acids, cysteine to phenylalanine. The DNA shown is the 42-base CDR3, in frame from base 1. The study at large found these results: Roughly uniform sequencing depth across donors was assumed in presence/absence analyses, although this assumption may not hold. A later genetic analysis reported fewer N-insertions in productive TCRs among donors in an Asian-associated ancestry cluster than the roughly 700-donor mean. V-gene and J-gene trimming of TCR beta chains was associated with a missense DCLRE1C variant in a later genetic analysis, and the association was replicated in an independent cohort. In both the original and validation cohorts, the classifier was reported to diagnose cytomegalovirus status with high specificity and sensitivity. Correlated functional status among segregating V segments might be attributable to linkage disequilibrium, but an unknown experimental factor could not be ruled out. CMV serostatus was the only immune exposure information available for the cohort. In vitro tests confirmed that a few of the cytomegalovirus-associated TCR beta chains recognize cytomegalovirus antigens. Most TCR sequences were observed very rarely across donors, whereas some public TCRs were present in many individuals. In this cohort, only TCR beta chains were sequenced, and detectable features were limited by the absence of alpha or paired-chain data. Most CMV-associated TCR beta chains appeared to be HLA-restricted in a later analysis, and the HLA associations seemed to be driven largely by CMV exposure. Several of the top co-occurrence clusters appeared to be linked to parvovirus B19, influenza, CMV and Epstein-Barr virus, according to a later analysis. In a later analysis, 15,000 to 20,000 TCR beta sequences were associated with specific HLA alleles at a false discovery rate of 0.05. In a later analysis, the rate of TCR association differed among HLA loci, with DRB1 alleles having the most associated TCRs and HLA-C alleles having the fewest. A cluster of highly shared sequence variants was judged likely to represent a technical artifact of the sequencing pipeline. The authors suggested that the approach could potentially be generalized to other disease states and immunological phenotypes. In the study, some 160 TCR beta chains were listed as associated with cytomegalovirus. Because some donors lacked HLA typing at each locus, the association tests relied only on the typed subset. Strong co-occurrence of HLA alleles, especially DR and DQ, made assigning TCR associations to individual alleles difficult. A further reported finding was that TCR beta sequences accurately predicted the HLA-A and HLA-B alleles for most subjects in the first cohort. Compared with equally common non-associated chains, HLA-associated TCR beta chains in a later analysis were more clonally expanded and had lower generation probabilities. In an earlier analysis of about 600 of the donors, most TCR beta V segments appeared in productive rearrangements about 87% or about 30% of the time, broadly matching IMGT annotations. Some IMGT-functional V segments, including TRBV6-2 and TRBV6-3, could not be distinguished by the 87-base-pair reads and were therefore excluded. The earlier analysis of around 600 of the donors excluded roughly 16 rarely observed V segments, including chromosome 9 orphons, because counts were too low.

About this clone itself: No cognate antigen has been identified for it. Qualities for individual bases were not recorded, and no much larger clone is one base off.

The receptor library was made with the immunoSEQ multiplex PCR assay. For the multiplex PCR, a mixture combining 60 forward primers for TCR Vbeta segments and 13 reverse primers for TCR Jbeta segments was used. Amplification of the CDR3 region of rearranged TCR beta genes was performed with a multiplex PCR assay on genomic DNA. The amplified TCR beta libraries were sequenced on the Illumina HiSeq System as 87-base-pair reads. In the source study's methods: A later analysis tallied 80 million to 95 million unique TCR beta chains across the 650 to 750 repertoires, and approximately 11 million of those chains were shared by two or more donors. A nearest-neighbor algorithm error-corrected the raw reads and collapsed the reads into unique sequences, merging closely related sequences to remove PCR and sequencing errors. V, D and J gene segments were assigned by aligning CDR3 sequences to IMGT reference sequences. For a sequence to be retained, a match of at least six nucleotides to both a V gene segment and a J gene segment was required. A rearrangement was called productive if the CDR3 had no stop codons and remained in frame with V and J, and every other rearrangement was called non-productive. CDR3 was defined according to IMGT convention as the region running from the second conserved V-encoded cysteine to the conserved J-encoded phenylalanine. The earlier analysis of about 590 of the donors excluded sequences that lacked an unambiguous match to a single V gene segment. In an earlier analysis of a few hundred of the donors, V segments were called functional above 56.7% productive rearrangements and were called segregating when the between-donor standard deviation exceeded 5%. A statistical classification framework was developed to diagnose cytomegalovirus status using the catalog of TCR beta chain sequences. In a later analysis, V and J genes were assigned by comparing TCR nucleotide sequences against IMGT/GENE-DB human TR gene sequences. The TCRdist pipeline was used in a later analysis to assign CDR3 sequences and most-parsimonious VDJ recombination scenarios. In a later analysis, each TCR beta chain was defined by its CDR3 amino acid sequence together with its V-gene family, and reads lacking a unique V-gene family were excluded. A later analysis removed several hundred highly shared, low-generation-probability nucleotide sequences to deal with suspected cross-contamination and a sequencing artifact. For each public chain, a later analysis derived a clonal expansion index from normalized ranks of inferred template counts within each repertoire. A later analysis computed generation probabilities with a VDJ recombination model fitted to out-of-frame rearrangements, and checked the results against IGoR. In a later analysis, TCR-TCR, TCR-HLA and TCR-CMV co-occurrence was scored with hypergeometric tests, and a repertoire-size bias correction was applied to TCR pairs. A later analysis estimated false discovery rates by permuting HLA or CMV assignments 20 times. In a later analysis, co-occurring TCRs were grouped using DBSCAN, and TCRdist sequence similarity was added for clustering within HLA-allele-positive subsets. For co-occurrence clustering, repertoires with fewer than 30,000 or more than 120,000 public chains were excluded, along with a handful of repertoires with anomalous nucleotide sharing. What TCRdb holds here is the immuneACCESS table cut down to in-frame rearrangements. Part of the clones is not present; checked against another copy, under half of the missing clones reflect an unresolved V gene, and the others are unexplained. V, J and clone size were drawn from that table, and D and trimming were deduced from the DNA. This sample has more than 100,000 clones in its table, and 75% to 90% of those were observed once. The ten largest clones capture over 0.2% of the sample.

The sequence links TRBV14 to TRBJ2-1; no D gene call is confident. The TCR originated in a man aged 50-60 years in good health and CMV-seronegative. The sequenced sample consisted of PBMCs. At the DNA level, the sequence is TGTGCCAGCAGCCAAGAACAGCCCTACAATGAGCAGTTCTTC. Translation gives CASSQEQPYNEQFF.